This T cell receptor beta chain derives from a study of long-term antiretroviral therapy in people with HIV. Looking at the study overall: It was about a decade before the 2015 immediate-ART recommendation that the earliest samples were taken.

The authors ran the immunoSEQ assay, v3.0, at survey level. The protocol was immunoSEQ multiplex PCR, while the TCRdb copy is restricted to in-frame clones and leaves out a portion. The sample consists of 20,000 to 30,000 clones, roughly 86% of them appearing once. The germline gives CDR1 SSHAT, CDR2 FNYEAQ (reference sequence). This CDR3 region has 13 residues. V lost 5 bases, J lost 5 bases, and 12 bases lay in between. The chain links TRBV7-7 to TRBJ2-5, with D unresolved. The clonotype was recovered from a woman aged 30 to 39 with HIV. Sample: unsorted PBMCs, taken 1.9 years after starting antiretroviral therapy. CDR3 coding DNA: TGTGCCAGCAGCCCAGACTTTAGGGAGACCCAGTACTTC. Its translation is CASSPDFRETQYF.